This paragraph covers one T cell receptor beta chain sequence. This clonotype was detected a few times. This receptor's antigen is unknown. Base qualities are missing; no much larger clone stands one base away. CDR1 SGHRS and CDR2 YFSETQ were looked up in the germline V gene. The junction shows trimming of 0 bases on V and 1 base on J, plus 8 bases between the germline ends. The CDR3 goes from the cysteine to the phenylalanine over 15 residues. The retained sequence is limited to the CDR3, 45 bases, with the frame set at the first base. The record originates from a study of T-cell memory formation after mild COVID-19 (dated by TCRdb to about 2021). About the investigation overall: Most TCR sequence clusters were specific to one of the two donors. The cohort comprised two young, previously healthy adult volunteers, one female and one male. Longitudinal TCRalpha and TCRbeta repertoire sequencing tracked T-cell clones expanding and contracting after mild COVID-19 in a couple of donors. Study-wide conclusions, independent of this receptor: Some responding clones were detected in pre-infection memory, which suggested that pre-existing cross-reactive memory T cells had joined the SARS-CoV-2 response. Contracting CD4+ clones turned up mainly in the CM and EM memory subsets, whereas EMRA was where CD8+ clones were enriched. Only a couple of mild cases were covered in the study, and larger cohorts including severe cases with pre-infection samples were considered necessary. SARS-CoV-2 specificity was not confirmed for the second-wave clones peaking on day 37. Balanced CD4/CD8 phenotypes were observed for clones contracting from day 15 to 85, whereas a bias towards CD4+ was observed for a second wave of clones expanding from day 15 to 37.

Ficoll-Paque density gradient centrifugation was used to isolate PBMCs. TCRdb names Illumina NovaSeq 6000 as the instrument used. TCRalpha and TCRbeta cDNA libraries were built by 5'RACE with constant-segment primers, adding sample barcodes and unique molecular identifiers. RNA was extracted from every sample with Trizol reagent. Library amplification was performed in two PCR steps, and a second sample barcode and Illumina TruSeq adapters were introduced in the second step. The libraries were sequenced on an Illumina NovaSeq using 2 x 150 bp paired-end reads. The published analysis was carried out like this. With migec v1.2.7, reads were demultiplexed and then collapsed into UMI-guided consensus sequences. Using mixcr v2.1.11, UMI consensuses were aligned to TRA and TRB V and J templates and then assembled into clonotypes. Expanded or contracted clonotypes were those called significant by both edgeR and NoisET, with noise models trained on biological replicates. For edgeR calls, a false discovery rate-adjusted p below 0.01 and a log2 fold-change threshold of 1 were applied. As an exploratory analysis of dynamics, max-normalized trajectories of the 1000 most abundant clonotypes were examined with PCA combined with hierarchical clustering. Separately sequenced CD4+ and CD8+ repertoires were used to assign the CD4 or CD8 phenotype of responding clones. Through fastp at Q25 and MiXCR, TCRdb rebuilt clones from the public reads, retaining in-frame beta chains. Each record represents a unique CDR3 protein, reported with the most common genes and DNA among its rows. None of the V and J calls come from the authors' own analysis; TCRdb made them. The sample table lists around 390,000 distinct CDR3 sequences, 16% of them with a count of one. The biggest ten clones account for approximately 21% of the sample.

The chain joins TRBV5-1 to TRBJ1-5; TRBD1 might be the D gene, on 5 matching bases. The origin of this receptor is a man aged 18 to 29 who had mild COVID-19 (a few samples of this study predate the infection). The sample titles of this study are shuffled in the database, so cell type and time point are left out; the donor was told from shared clones. Sequenced material: PBMCs or a T cell subset sorted from them (not recorded which). The sequenced DNA: TGCGCCAGCAGCTTGGCCCCAGGGAGCAATCAGCCCCAGCATTTT. This yields the protein CASSLAPGSNQPQHF.